The present T cell receptor (beta chain) was sequenced within a study of shared clonotypes between healthy human individuals. CDR3 length: 15 amino acids. V dropped 5 bases and J dropped 7 bases, with 18 bases sitting between them. CDR1 is SGHTA, CDR2 FQGNSA, per germline. CD45RO-negative CD8 cells positively selected for CCR7 made up the naive population, which excluded terminally differentiated effector memory CD45RA+ cells. Data came from immunoSEQ multiplex PCR; TCRdb stores just in-frame clones and leaves some out. The data show more than 600,000 clones, with 92% seen just once and roughly 24% held by the top ten.

The sequencing input was naive CD8+ T cells sorted from blood. This chain connects TRBV7-2 to TRBJ2-1, with TRBD1 as a possible D gene (5 bases). This receptor was identified in a man aged 25 to 40 in good health. CDR3 residues: CASSRKAGSGNEQFF. CDR3 bases: TGTGCCAGCAGCAGAAAGGCAGGGTCAGGGAATGAGCAGTTCTTC.